This T cell receptor (beta chain) was recovered during a study of blood T cell repertoires in COVID-19. Study-level background: T cells, B-cell-depleted T cells, or PBMCs provided the cDNA or gDNA that served as material.

Authors' data handling: Estimated nucleated cell counts came from reference gene primer amplification. Assay used: immunoSEQ multiplex PCR; TCRdb lists only in-frame clones, some missing. The V and J calls and the clone size are those of that table, but D and trimming were determined from the DNA. Here the sample spans 250,000 to 350,000 clones, 80% to 95% being singletons. The germline V gene encodes CDR1 SSHAT and CDR2 FNYEAQ (reference sequence). The CDR3 runs 13 residues. With regard to this clone: A junction boundary mismatches the germline segment, possibly from a read error.

This clonotype originated in a woman under 40 with COVID-19, enrolled during active disease. The gene calls are TRBV7-7 and TRBJ2-5; weak D call: TRBD2 (6 bases). The sequencing input was peripheral blood. Here the CDR3 reads CASSAPGVETQYF. CDR3 DNA: TGTGCTAGCAGCGCCCCGGGGGTTGAGACCCAGTACTTC.